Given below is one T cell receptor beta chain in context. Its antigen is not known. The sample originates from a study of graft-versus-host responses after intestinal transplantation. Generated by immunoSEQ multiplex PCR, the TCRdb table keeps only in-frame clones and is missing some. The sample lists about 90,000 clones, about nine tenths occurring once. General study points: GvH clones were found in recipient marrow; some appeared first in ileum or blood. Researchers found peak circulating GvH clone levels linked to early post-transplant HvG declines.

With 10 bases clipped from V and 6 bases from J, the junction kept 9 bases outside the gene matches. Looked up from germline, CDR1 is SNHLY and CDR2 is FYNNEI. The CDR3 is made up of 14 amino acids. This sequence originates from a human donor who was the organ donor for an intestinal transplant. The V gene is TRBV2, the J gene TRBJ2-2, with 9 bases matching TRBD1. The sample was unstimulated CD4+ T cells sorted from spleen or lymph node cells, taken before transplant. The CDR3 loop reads CATGQGLRAGELFF. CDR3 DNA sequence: TGTGCCACTGGACAGGGGCTAAGGGCCGGGGAGCTGTTTTTT.